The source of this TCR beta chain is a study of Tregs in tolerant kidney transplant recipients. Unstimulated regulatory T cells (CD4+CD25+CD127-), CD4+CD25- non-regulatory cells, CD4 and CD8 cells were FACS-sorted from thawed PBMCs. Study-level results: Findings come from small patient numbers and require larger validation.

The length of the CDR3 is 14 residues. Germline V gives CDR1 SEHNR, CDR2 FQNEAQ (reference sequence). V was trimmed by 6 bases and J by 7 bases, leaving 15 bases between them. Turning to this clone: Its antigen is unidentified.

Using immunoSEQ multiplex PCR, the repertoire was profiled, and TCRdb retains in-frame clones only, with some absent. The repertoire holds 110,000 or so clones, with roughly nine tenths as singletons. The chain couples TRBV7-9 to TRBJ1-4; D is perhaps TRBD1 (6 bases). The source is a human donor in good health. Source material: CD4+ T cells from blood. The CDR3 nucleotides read TGTGCCAGCAGTAACACAGGGACCCGTGAAAAACTGTTTTTT. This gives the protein CASSNTGTREKLFF.